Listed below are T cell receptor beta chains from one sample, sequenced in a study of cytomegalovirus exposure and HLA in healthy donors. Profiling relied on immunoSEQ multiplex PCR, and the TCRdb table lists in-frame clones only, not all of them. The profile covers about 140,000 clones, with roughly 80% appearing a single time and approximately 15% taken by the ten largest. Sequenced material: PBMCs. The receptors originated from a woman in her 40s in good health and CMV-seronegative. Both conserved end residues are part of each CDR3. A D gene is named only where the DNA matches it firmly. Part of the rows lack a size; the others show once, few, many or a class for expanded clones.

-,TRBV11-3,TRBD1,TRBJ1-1,TGTGCCAGCGGCGACAGGGGGCGAACTGAAGCTTTCTTT,CASGDRGRTEAFF
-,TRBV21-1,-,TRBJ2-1,TGTGCCAGCAGCAAAGTCCGCAAGTCCCGGTTCTTTGATGAGCAGTTCTTC,CASSKVRKSRFFDEQFF
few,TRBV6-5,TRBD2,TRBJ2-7,TGTGCCAGTGCCTCGGGGCGGGAGGTAGCCGAGCAGTACTTC,CASASGREVAEQYF
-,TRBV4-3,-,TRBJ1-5,TGCGCCAGCAGCCAAGATTACAGGAATCAGCCCCAGCATTTT,CASSQDYRNQPQHF
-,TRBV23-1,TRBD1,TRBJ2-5,TGCGCCACGATCAGGGGGCGCTTAACGGGGAAGACCCAGTACTTC,CATIRGRLTGKTQYF
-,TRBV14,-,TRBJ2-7,TGTGCCAGCAGCCAAGTACGGTACCACGAGCAGTACTTC,CASSQVRYHEQYF
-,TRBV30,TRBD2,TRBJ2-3,TGTGCCTGGTCTGAGAGGACTAGTTTGCAGTATTTT,CAWSERTSLQYF
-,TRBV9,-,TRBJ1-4,TGTGCCAGCAGCGTTTCAGGGGTTGGCAACCTTAATGAAAAACTGTTTTTT,CASSVSGVGNLNEKLFF
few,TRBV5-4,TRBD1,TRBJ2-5,TGTGCCAGCAGCTTGACAGGGGCGGTTGGAGAGACCCAGTACTTC,CASSLTGAVGETQYF
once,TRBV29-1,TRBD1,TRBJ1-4,TGCAGCGTTGACCTCAGGGGGCCGGACGAAAAACTGTTTTTT,CSVDLRGPDEKLFF
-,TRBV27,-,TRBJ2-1,TGTGCCAGCAGTTTATGGCGGAGTCTTGTCAATGAGCAGTTCTTC,CASSLWRSLVNEQFF
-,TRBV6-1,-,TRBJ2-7,TGTGCCAGCAGAAATGACAGAAGCTCCTACGAGCAGTACTTC,CASRNDRSSYEQYF
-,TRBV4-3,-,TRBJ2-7,TGCGCCAGCAGCCCAAGCGGCTCCTACGAGCAGTACTTC,CASSPSGSYEQYF
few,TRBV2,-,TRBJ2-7,TGTGCCAGCAGTTTTTCCATCTCGGCGGACAGCTCCTACGAGCAGTACTTC,CASSFSISADSSYEQYF
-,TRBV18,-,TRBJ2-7,TGTGCCAGCTCTCCTAGACAGGCTCAAAACTACGAGCAGTACTTC,CASSPRQAQNYEQYF
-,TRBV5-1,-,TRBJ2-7,TGCGCCAGCAGCTTGGGGCGGTCCTACGAGCAGTACTTC,CASSLGRSYEQYF
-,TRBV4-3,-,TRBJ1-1,TGCGCCAGCAGCCAAGATAAGCCTAGTGAAGCTTTCTTT,CASSQDKPSEAFF
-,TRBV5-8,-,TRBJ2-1,TGTGCCAGCAGCTTTTTAAGTCGGGGGTTCTACAATGAGCAGTTCTTC,CASSFLSRGFYNEQFF
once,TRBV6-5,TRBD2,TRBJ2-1,TGTGCCAGCAGGAAGAGCGGGGCACTCCACAATGAGCAGTTCTTC,CASRKSGALHNEQFF
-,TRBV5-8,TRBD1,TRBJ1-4,TGTGCCAGCAGCCCACCGGACAGGAATGAAAAACTGTTTTTT,CASSPPDRNEKLFF
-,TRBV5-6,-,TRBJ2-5,TGTGCCAGCAGCTTGGCCCGGGGCGGGATCGAGACCCAGTACTTC,CASSLARGGIETQYF
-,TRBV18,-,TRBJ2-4,TGTGCCAGCTCAAGTCTTTCCAAAAACAGTCAGTACTTC,CASSSLSKNSQYF
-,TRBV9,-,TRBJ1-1,TGTGCCAGCAGCAAGTCCTTCACAGTGAACACTGAAGCTTTCTTT,CASSKSFTVNTEAFF
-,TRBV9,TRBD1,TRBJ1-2,TGTGCCAGCAGCACCAGGACAGGGGACAGATTCGGATCGGGTGGCTACACCTTC,CASSTRTGDRFGSGGYTF
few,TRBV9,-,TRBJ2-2,TGTGCCAGCAGCGCCAGGAGTAGTCCCGGGAGCTTCAGGCGACAGAGCACCGGGGAGCTGTTTTTT,CASSARSSPGSFRRQSTGELFF
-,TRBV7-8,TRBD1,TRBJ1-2,TGTGCCAGCAGCCCACCCGGACAGGGGGGGAACTATGGCTACACCTTC,CASSPPGQGGNYGYTF
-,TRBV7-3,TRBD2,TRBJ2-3,TGTGCCAGCAGCTATTCGGGCGGGAGTAGTGCAGATACGCAGTATTTT,CASSYSGGSSADTQYF
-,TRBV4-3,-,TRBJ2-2,TGCGCCAGCAGCTCTCGATCAGTAAACGGGGAGCTGTTTTTT,CASSSRSVNGELFF